A single sample is the source of the 2 T cell receptor beta chains below, sequenced in a study of monozygotic twins with inflammatory bowel disease. With the 5' RACE reads reprocessed, TCRdb shows one record per CDR3 protein and no DNA. Here the sample table reports under 350,000 distinct CDR3 sequences. The sample was blood. These receptors came from a human donor with ulcerative colitis or Crohn's disease, or a healthy co-twin of an affected twin (not recorded which).

The genes are TRBV3-1 and TRBJ1-5. The CDR3 contains 15 residues. In germline, CDR1 is LGHDT, CDR2 YNNKEL (reference sequence). CDR3 protein: CASSSREDGVRPQHF.

This chain joins TRBV12-3 or TRBV12-4 and TRBJ1-6; TCRdb names TRBD1, which stays unverified in the absence of DNA. CDR3 length: 14 amino acids. The CDR3 protein is CASGGASYNSPLHF.